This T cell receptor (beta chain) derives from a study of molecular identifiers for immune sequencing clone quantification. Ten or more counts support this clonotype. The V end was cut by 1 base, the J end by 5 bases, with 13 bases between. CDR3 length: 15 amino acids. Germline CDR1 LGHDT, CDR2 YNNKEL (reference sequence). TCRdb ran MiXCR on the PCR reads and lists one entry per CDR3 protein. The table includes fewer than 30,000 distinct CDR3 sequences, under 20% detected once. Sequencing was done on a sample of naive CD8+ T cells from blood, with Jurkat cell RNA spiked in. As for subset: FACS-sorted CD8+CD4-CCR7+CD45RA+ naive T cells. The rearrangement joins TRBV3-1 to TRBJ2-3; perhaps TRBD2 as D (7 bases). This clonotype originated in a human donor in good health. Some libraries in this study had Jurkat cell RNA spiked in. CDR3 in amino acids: CASSQGGGPEDTQYF. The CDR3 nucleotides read TGTGCCAGCAGCCAAGGGGGGGGGCCTGAAGATACGCAGTATTTT.